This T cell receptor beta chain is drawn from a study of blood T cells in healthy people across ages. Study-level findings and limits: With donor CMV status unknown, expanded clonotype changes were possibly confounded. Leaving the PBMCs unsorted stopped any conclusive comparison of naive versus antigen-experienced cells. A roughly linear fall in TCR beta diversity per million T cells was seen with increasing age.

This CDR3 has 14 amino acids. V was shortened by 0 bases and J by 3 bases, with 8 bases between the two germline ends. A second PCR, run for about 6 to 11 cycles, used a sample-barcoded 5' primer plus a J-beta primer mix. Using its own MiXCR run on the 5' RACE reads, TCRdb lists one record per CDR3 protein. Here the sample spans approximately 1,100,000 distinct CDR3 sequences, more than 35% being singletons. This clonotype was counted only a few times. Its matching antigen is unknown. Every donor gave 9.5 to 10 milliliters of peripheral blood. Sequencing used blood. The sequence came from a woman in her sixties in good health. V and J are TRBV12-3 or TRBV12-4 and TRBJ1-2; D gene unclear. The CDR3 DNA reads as TGTGCCAGCAGTTTAGCCTCAGTATACTATGGCTACACCTTC. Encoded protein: CASSLASVYYGYTF.